This T cell receptor (beta chain) was identified in a study of blood T cell repertoires in COVID-19. About the research overall: Samples taken during acute and convalescent COVID-19 were collected in the United States, Italy and Spain. T cells, B-cell-depleted T cells, or PBMCs provided the cDNA or gDNA that served as material.

It was during active infection that Seattle patients were enrolled and then longitudinally followed. The CDR3 is 14 amino acids. Trimming stripped 1 base from V and 8 bases from J, with 12 bases between. CDR1 is SGHNT and CDR2 is YYREEE in the germline V gene (reference sequence). Original data processing: Amplifying reference gene primers gave estimates of nucleated cell counts. The data were produced by immunoSEQ multiplex PCR, yet TCRdb's version contains in-frame clones alone and is incomplete. That table is the source of V, J and clone size, and D and trimming were worked out from the DNA. The sample holds some 160,000 clones; 70% to 90% are singletons and the top ten take under 3.5%.

The genes are TRBV5-4 and TRBJ1-4, with D possibly TRBD1 on 5 matching bases. The receptor was isolated from a woman aged 80 or over with COVID-19, enrolled during active disease. Material: peripheral blood. DNA for the CDR3: TGTGCCAGCAGCTTGATGGGGGGGGACGAAAAACTGTTTTTT. Translation: CASSLMGGDEKLFF. The full variable domain, completed using reference TRBV5-4 and TRBJ1-4, is ETGVTQSPTHLIKTRGQQVTLRCSSQSGHNTVSWYQQALGQGPQFIFQYYREEENGRGNFPPRFSGLQFPNYSSELNVNALELDDSALYLCASSLMGGDEKLFFGSGTQLSVL.